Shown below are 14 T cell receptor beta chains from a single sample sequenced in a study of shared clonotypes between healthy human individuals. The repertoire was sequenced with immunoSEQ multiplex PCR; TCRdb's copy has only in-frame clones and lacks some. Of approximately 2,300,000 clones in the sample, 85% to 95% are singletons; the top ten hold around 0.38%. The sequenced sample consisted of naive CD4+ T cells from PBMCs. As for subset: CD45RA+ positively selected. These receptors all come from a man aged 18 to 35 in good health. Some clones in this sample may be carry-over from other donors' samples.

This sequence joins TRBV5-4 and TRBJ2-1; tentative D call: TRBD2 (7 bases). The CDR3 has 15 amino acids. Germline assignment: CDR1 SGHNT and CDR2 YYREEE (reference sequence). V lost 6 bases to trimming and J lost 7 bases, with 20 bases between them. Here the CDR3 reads CASTWGGAGPNEQFF. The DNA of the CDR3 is TGTGCCAGCACCTGGGGGGGCGCGGGTCCAAATGAGCAGTTCTTC.

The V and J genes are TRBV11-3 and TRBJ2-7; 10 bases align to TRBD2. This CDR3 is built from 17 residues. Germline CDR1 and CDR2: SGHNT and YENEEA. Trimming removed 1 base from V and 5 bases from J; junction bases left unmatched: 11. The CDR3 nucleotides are TGTGCCAGCAGCTTAGGATACGCGGTAGCGGGAGGTGACGAGCAGTACTTC. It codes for CASSLGYAVAGGDEQYF.

CDR3 residues: CASNPEADPDRGYGYTF. The CDR3 nucleotides read TGTGCCAGCAACCCAGAGGCTGACCCGGACAGGGGCTATGGCTACACCTTC. The chain links TRBV27 to TRBJ1-2; TRBD1 aligns across 9 bases. With V trimmed by 7 bases and J by 4 bases, 16 bases remained unmatched. The CDR3 runs 17 residues. CDR1 MNHEY and CDR2 SMNVEV come from the germline V gene (reference sequence).

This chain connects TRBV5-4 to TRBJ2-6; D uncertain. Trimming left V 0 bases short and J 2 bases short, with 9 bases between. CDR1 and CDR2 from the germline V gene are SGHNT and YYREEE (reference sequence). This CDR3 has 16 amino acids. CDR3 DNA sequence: TGTGCCAGCAGCTTGGCCACGGGCGCTGGGGCCAACGTCCTGACTTTC. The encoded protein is CASSLATGAGANVLTF.

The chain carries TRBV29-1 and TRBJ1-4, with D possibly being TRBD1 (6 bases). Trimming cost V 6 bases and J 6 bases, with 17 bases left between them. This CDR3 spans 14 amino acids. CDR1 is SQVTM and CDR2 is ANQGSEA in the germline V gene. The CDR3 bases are TGCAGCGTGGATACTACAGGGAGGGATGAAAAACTGTTTTTT. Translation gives CSVDTTGRDEKLFF.

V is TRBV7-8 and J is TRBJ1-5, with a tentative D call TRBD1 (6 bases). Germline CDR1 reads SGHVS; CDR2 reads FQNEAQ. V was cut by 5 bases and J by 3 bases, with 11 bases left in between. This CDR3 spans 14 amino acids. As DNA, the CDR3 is TGTGCCAGCAGCCGAGGGGGTTCCAATCAGCCCCAGCATTTT. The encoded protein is CASSRGGSNQPQHF.

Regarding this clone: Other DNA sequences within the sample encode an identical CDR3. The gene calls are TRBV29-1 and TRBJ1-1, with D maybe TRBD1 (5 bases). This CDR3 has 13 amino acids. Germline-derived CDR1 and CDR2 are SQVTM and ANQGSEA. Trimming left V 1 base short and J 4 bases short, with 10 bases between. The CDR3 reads CSVEVQGGTEAFF. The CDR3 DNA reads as TGCAGCGTTGAAGTCCAGGGAGGCACTGAAGCTTTCTTT.

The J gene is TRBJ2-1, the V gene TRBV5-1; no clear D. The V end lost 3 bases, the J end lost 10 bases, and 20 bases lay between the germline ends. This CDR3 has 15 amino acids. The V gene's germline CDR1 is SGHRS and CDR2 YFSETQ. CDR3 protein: CASSSANSLQSEQFF. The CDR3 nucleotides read TGCGCCAGCAGCTCCGCCAATTCTCTACAATCGGAGCAGTTCTTC.

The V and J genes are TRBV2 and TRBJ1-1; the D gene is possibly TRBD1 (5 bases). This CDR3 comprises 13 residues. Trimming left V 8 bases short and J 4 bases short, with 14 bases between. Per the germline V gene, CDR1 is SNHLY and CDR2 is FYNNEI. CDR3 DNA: TGTGCCAGCGGGGGAGGGGTGGGCACTGAAGCTTTCTTT. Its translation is CASGGGVGTEAFF.

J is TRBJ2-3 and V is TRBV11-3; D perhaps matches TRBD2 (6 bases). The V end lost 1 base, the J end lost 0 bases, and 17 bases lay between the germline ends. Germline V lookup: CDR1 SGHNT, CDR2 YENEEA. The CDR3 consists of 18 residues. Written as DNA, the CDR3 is TGTGCCAGCAGCTTAGGGAGGGCGGCGCTACCTAGCACAGATACGCAGTATTTT. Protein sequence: CASSLGRAALPSTDTQYF.

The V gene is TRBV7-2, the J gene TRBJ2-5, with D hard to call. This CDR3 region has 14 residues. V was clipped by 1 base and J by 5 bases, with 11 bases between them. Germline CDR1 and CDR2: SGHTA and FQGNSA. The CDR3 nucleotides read TGTGCCAGCAGCTTAGACCCGGCCGCGGAGACCCAGTACTTC. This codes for CASSLDPAAETQYF. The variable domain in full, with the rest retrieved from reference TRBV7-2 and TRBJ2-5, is GAGVSQSPSNKVTEKGKDVELRCDPISGHTALYWYRQSLGQGLEFLIYFQGNSAPDKSGLPSDRFSAERTGGSVSTLTIQRTQQEDSAVYLCASSLDPAAETQYFGPGTRLLVL.

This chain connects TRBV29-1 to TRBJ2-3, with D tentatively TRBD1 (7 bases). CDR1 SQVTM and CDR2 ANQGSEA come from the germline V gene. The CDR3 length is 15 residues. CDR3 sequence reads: CSTRRGLARVDTQYF. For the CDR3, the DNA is TGCAGTACGAGGAGGGGGCTAGCCAGAGTAGATACGCAGTATTTT.

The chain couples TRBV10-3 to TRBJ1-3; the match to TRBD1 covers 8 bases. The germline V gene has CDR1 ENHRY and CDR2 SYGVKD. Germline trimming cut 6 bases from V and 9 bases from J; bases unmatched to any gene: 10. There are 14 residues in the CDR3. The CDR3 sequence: CAISPDRVGITIYF. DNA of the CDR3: TGTGCCATCAGCCCGGACAGGGTGGGCATCACCATATATTTT.

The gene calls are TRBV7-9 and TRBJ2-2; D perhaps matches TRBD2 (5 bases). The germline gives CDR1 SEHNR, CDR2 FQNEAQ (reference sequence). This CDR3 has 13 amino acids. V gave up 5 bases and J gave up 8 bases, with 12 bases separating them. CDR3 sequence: CASSPWEPGELFF. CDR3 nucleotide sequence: TGTGCCAGCAGCCCGTGGGAGCCAGGGGAGCTGTTTTTT.